The sequence of this T cell receptor (beta chain) was determined in a study of patients and donors after allogeneic stem cell transplantation (dated by TCRdb to 2019 to 2021). The germline V gene encodes CDR1 DFQATT and CDR2 SNEGSKA (reference sequence). At the junction V is shortened by 4 bases and J by 8 bases, with 7 bases in between. The CDR3 measures 10 amino acids from cysteine to phenylalanine. Just the 30-base CDR3 DNA is kept, in frame starting at base 1. The library came from RT-PCR. Sequenced on a NextSeq 550. TCRdb cleaned the public reads at Q25 with fastp, built clones with MiXCR and kept in-frame beta chains. Under each unique CDR3 protein, matching rows form one entry showing the most common genes and DNA. The sample table holds 95,000 to 120,000 distinct CDR3 sequences, of which approximately 40% were seen once. The leading ten clones occupy 27% of the sample. Note on this clonotype: This receptor's antigen is unknown. No base-level quality is on record; no much larger clone is a single base apart.

The material sequenced was blood, either unsorted or a sorted T cell fraction (not recorded which). This clonotype was obtained from a human donor who was either an allogeneic HSCT recipient or a stem cell or donor lymphocyte infusion donor (not recorded which). It is not recorded whose cells these are; they may come from a transplant donor. The rearrangement combines TRBV20-1 with TRBJ2-3; confidence is insufficient to name the D gene. The sequence in DNA is TGCAGTGCTACAACAACTACGCAGTATTTT. It codes for CSATTTTQYF.